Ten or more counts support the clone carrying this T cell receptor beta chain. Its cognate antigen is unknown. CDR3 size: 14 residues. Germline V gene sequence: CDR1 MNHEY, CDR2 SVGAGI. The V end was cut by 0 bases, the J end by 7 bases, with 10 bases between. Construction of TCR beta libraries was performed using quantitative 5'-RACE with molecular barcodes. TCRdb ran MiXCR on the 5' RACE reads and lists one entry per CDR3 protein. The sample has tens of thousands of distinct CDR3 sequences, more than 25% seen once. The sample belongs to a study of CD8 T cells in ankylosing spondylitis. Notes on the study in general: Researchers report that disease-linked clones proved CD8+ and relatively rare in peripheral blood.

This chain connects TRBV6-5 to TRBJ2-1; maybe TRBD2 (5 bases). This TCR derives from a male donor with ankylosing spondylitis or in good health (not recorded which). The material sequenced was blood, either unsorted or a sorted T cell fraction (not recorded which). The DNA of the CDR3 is TGTGCCAGCAGTTACTCCAATAGCGAGAATGAGCAGTTCTTC. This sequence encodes CASSYSNSENEQFF.